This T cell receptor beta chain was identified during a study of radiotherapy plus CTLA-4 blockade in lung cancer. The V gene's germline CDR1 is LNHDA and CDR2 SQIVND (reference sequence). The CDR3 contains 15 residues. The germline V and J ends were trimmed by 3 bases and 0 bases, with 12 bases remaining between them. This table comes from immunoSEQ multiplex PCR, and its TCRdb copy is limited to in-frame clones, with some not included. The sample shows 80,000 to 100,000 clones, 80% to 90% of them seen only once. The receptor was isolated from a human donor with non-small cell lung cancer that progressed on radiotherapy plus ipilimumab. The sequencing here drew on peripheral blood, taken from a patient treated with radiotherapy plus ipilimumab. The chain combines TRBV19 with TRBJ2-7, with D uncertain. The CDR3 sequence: CASSMVAGSSYEQYF. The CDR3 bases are TGTGCCAGTAGTATGGTCGCCGGAAGCTCCTACGAGCAGTACTTC.